This T cell receptor beta chain was documented in a study of T-cell memory formation after mild COVID-19. Study results and caveats: In pre-infection memory, a portion of responding clones appeared, which suggested that cross-reactive memory joined.

This clonotype has just a few counts. Antigen: not known. In TCRdb, the 5' RACE reads were re-called with MiXCR into one record per CDR3 protein. The data contain about 290,000 distinct CDR3 sequences, 15% to 20% of them singletons. J was trimmed by 8 bases and V by 6 bases; bases with no gene match: 6. The CDR3 consists of 12 residues. The germline CDR1 and CDR2 sequences are DFQATT and SNEGSKA (reference sequence). This sequence originates from a man younger than 35 who had mild COVID-19 (a few samples of this study predate the infection). Cell type and time point are not known. Sequencing was performed on PBMCs or a T cell subset sorted from them (not recorded which). The V call is TRBV20-1, the J call TRBJ1-2; 10 bases agree with TRBD1. CDR3 in DNA: TGCAGTGCCGGGACAGGGGCGGAAGGCTACACCTTC. Translated, it gives CSAGTGAEGYTF.